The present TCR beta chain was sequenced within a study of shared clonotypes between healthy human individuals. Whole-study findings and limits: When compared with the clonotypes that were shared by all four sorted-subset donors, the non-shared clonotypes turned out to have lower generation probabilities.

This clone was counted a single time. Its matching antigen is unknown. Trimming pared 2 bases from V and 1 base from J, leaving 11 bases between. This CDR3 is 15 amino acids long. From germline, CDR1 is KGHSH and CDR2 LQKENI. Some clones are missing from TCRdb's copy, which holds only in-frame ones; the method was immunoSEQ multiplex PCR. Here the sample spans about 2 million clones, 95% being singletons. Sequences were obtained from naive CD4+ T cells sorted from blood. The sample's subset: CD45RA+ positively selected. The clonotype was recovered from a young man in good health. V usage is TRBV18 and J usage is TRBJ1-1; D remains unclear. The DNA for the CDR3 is TGTGCCAGCTCACCAACTCCATTCGGGAACACTGAAGCTTTCTTT. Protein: CASSPTPFGNTEAFF.